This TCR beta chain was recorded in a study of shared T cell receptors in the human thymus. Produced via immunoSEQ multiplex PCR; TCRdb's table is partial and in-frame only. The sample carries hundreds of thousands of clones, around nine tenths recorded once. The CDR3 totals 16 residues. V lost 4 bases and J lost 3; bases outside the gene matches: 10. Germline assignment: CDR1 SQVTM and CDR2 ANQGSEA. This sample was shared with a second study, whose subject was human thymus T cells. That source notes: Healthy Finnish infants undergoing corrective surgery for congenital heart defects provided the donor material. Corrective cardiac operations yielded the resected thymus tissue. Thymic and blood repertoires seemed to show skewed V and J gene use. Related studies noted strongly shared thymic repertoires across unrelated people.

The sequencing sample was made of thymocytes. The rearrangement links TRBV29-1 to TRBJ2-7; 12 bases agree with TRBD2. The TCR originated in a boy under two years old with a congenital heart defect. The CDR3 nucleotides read TGCAGCGTTGTCCGAGGCACTAGCGGGAGGATCTACGAGCAGTACTTC. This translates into CSVVRGTSGRIYEQYF.